Detailed here is one T cell receptor (beta chain). During active infection, Seattle patients enrolled and were then monitored through disease. This sample is drawn from a study of blood T cell repertoires in COVID-19. Study-wide context: Acute and convalescent COVID-19 samples came from the United States, Italy and Spain. The analysed material was cDNA or gDNA that came from T cells, B-cell-depleted T cells, or PBMCs.

In the study's own analysis: The authors estimated nucleated cell counts from reference gene primer amplification. Sequencing was performed with immunoSEQ multiplex PCR; in TCRdb, only in-frame clones are kept and a portion is missing. V, J and clone size are those of that table, while D and trimming were read from the DNA. This table has around 93,000 clones, 90% appearing once. The germline V and J ends were trimmed by 2 bases and 2 bases, with 13 bases remaining between them. Germline CDR1 is MNHEY and CDR2 is SVGAGI. There are 16 residues in the CDR3. The sequenced sample consisted of peripheral blood. The receptor comes from a man between 18 and 35 years old with COVID-19, enrolled during active disease. The V gene is TRBV6-5, the J gene TRBJ1-5; D is unclear. The CDR3 loop reads CASSYIYSGGNQPQHF. The DNA of the CDR3 is TGTGCCAGCAGTTACATTTACTCGGGAGGCAATCAGCCCCAGCATTTT.